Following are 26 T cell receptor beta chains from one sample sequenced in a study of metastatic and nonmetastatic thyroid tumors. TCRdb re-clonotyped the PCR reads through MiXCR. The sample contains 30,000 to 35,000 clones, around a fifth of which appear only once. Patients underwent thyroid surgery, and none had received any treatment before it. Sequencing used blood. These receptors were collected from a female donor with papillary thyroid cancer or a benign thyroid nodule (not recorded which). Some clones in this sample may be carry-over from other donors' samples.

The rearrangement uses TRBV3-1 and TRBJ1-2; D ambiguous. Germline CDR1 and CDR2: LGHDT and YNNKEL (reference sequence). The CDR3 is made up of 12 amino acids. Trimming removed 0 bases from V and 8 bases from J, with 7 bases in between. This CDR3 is CASSQERVGYTF. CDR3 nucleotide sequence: TGTGCCAGCAGCCAAGAGAGGGTCGGCTACACCTTC.

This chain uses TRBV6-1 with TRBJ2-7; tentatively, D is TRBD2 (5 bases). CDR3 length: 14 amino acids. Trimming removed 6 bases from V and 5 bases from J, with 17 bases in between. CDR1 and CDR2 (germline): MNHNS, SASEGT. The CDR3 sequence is CASSSSLGVDEQYF. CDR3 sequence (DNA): TGTGCCAGCAGCTCCTCCCTCGGGGTGGACGAGCAGTACTTC.

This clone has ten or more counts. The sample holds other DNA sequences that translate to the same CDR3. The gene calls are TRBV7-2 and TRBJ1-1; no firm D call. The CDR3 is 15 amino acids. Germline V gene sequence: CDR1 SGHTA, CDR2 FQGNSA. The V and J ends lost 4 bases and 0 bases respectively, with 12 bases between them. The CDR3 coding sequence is TGTGCCAGCAGCTACGGACGGAGCATGAACACTGAAGCTTTCTTT. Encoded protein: CASSYGRSMNTEAFF.

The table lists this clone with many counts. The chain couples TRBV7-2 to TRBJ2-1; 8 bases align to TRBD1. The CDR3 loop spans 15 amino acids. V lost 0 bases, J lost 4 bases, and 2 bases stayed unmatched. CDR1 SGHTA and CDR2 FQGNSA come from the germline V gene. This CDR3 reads CASSLATGGYNEQFF. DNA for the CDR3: TGTGCCAGCAGCTTAGCAACAGGGGGGTACAATGAGCAGTTCTTC.

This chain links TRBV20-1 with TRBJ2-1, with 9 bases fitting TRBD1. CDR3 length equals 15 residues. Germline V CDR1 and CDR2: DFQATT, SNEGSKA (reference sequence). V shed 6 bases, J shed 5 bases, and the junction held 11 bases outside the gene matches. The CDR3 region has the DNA TGCAGTGCCATCATCCGGGACAGGGTAGACAATGAGCAGTTCTTC. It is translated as CSAIIRDRVDNEQFF.

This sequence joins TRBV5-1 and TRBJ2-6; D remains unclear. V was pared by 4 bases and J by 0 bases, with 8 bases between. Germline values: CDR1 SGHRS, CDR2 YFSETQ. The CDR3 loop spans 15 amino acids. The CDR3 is CASSQMLSGANVLTF. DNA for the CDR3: TGCGCCAGCAGCCAGATGCTCTCTGGGGCCAACGTCCTGACTTTC.

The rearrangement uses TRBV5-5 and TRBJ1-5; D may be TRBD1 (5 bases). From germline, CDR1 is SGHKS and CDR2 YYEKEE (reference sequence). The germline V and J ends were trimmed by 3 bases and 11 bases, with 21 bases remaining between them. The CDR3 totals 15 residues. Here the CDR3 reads CASSSWAGMQETQHF. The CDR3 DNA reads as TGTGCCAGCAGCTCCTGGGCAGGGATGCAAGAGACCCAGCATTTT. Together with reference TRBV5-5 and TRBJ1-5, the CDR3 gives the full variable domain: DAGVTQSPTHLIKTRGQQVTLRCSPISGHKSVSWYQQVLGQGPQFIFQYYEKEERGRGNFPDRFSARQFPNYSSELNVNALLLGDSALYLCASSSWAGMQETQHFGDGTRLSIL.

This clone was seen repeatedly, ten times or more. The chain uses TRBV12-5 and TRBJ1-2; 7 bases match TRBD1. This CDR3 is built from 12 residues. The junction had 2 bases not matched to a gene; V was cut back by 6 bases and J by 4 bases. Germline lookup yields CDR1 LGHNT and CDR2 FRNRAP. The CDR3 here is CASGPGGYGYTF. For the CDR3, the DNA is TGTGCTAGTGGCCCAGGGGGCTATGGCTACACCTTC. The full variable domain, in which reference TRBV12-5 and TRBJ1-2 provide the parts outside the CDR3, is DARVTQTPRHKVTEMGQEVTMRCQPILGHNTVFWYRQTMMQGLELLAYFRNRAPLDDSGMPKDRFSAEMPDATLATLKIQPSEPRDSAVYFCASGPGGYGYTFGSGTRLTVV.

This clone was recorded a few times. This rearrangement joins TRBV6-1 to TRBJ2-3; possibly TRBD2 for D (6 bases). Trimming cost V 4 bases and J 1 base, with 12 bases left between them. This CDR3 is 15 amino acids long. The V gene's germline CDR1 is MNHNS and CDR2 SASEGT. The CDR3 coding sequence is TGTGCCAGCAGTGTCTCGGGGGTGGGCACAGATACGCAGTATTTT. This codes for CASSVSGVGTDTQYF.

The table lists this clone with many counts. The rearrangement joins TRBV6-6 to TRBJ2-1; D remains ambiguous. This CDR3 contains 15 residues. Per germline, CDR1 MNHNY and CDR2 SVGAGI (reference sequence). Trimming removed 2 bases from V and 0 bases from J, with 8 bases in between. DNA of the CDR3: TGTGCCAGCAGTTACCATCCTAGCTCCTACAATGAGCAGTTCTTC. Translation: CASSYHPSSYNEQFF.

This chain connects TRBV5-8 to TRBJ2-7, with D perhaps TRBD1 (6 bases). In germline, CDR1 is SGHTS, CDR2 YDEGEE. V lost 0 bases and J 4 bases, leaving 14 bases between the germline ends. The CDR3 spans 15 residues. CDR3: CASSLARGQNYEQYF. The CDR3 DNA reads TGTGCCAGCAGCTTGGCCAGAGGACAGAATTACGAGCAGTACTTC.

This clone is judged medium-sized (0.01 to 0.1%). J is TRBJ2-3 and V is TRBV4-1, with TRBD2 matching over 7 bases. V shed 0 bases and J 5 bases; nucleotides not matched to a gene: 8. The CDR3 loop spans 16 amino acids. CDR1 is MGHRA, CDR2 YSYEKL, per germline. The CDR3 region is CASSQEPAGVEDTQYF. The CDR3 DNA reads TGCGCCAGCAGCCAAGAACCGGCGGGGGTGGAAGATACGCAGTATTTT.

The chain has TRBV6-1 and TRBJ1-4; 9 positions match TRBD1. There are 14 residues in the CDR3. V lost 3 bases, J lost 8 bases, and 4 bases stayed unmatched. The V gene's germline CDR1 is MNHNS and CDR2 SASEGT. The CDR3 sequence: CASSDGTGNEKLFF. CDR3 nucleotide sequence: TGTGCCAGCAGTGACGGGACAGGGAACGAAAAACTGTTTTTT.

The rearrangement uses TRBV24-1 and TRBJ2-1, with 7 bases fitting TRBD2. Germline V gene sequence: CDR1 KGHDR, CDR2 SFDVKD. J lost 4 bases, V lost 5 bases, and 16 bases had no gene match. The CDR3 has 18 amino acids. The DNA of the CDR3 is TGTGCCACCAGTGGGGGACCTAGCGGAGGGTTCTCTTACAATGAGCAGTTCTTC. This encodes CATSGGPSGGFSYNEQFF.

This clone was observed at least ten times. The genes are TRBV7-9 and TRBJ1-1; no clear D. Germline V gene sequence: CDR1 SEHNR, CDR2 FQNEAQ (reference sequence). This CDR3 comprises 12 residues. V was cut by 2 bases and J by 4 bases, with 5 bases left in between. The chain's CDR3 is CASSLLATEAFF. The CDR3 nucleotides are TGTGCCAGCAGCTTATTAGCCACTGAAGCTTTCTTT.

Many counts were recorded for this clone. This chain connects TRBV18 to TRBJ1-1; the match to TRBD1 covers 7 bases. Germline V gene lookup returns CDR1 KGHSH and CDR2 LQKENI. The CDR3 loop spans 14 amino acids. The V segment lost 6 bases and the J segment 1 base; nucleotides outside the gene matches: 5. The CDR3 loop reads CASSDRGPNTEAFF. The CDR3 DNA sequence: TGTGCCAGCTCGGATAGGGGGCCGAACACTGAAGCTTTCTTT.

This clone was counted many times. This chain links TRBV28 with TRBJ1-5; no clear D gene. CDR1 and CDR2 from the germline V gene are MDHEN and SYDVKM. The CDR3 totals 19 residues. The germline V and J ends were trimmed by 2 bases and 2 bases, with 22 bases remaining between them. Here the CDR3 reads CASSLEAAVRPRGNQPQHF. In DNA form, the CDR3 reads TGTGCCAGCAGTTTAGAGGCGGCGGTAAGACCTAGAGGCAATCAGCCCCAGCATTTT.

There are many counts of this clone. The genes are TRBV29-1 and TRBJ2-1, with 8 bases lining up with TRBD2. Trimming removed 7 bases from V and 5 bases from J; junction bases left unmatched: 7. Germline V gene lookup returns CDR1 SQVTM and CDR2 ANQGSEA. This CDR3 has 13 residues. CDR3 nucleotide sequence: TGCAGCGCTCCCGGACTAGCAGACAATGAGCAGTTCTTC. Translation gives CSAPGLADNEQFF.

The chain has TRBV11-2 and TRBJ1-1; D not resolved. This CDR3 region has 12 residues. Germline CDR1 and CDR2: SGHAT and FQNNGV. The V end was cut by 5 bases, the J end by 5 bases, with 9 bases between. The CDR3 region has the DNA TGTGCCAGCAGCCGAAAAGAAACTGAAGCTTTCTTT. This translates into CASSRKETEAFF.

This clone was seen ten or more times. Here the CDR3 reads CASSKDRVGNSNQPQHF. In DNA form, the CDR3 reads TGTGCCAGCAGTAAGGACAGGGTGGGGAATAGCAATCAGCCCCAGCATTTT. V is TRBV2 and J is TRBJ1-5; 8 bases align to TRBD1. J gave up 0 bases and V 5 bases, and 9 bases lay outside the gene matches. There are 17 residues in the CDR3. Germline V gives CDR1 SNHLY, CDR2 FYNNEI.

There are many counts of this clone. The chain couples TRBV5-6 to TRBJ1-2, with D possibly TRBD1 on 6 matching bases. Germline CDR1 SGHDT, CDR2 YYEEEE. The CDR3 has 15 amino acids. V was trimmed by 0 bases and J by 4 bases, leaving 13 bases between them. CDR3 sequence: CASSLGGANLYGYTF. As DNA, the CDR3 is TGTGCCAGCAGCTTGGGGGGGGCAAATCTCTATGGCTACACCTTC.

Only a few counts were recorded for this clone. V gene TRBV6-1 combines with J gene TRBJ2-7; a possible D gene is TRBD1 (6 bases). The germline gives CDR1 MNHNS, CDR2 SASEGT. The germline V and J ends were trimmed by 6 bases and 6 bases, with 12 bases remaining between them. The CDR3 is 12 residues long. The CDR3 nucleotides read TGTGCCAGCAGGACTGGGGGCGCCGAGCAGTACTTC. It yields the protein CASRTGGAEQYF.

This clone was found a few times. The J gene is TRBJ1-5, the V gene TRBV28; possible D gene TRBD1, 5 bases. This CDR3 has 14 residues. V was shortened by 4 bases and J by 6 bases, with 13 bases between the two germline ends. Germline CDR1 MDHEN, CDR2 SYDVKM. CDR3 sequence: CASSYPGRGQPQHF. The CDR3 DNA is TGTGCCAGCAGTTATCCGGGACGAGGTCAGCCCCAGCATTTT.

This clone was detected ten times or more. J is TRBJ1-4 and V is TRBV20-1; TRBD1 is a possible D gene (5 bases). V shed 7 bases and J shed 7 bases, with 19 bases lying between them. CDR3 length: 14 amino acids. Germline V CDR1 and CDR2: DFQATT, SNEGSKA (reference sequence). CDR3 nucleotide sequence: TGCAGTGTTGACCCGGGGCTGAGGGGTGAAAAACTGTTTTTT. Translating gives CSVDPGLRGEKLFF.

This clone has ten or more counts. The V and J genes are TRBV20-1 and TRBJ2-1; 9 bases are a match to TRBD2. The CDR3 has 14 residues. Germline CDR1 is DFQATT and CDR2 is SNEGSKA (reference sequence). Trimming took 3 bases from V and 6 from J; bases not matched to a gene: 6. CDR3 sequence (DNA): TGCAGTGCTAGGTCGCTAGCGGGGATCAATGAGCAGTTCTTC. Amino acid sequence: CSARSLAGINEQFF.

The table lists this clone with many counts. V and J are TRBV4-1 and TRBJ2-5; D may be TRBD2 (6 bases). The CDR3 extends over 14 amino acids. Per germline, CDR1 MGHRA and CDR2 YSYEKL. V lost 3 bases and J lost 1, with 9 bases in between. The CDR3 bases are TGCGCCAGCAGCCAGGGGGACTTCCAAGAGACCCAGTACTTC. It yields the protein CASSQGDFQETQYF.